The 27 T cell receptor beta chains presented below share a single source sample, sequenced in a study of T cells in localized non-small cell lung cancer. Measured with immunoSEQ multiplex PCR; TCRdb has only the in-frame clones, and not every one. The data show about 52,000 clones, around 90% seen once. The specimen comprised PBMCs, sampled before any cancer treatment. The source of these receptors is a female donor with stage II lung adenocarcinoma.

The CDR3 protein is CASSLREGPYEQYF. In DNA form, the CDR3 reads TGTGCCAGCAGTTTAAGAGAGGGCCCCTACGAGCAGTACTTC. V usage is TRBV27 and J usage is TRBJ2-7, with D possibly TRBD2 on 5 matching bases. V gave up 2 bases and J gave up 2 bases, with 10 bases separating them. CDR3 length: 14 amino acids. CDR1 and CDR2 (germline): MNHEY, SMNVEV (reference sequence).

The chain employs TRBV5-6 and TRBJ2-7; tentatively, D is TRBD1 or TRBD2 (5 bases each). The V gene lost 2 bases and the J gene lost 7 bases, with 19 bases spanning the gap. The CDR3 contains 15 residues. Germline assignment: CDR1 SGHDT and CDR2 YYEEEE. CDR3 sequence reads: CASSLPGRSPREQYF. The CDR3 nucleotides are TGTGCCAGCAGCTTACCGGGACGGTCCCCTAGAGAGCAGTACTTC.

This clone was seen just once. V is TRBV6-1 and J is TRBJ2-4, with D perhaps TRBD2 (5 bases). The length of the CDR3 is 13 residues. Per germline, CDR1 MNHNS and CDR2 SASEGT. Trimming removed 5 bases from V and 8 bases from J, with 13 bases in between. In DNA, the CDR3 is TGTGCCAGCAGTCTCGCCCAGAGGGACATTCAGTACTTC. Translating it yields CASSLAQRDIQYF.

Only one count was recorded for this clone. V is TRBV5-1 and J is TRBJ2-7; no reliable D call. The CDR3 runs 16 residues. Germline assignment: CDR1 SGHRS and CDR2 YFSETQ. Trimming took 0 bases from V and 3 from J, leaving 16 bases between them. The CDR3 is CASSLETAVPSYEQYF. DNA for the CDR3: TGCGCCAGCAGCTTGGAAACAGCCGTACCGAGCTACGAGCAGTACTTC.

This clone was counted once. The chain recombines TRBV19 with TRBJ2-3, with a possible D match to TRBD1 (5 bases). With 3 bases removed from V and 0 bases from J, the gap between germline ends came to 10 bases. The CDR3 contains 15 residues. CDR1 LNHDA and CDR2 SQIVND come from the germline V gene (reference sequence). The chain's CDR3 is CASSIFRASTDTQYF. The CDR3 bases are TGTGCCAGTAGTATCTTCAGGGCAAGCACAGATACGCAGTATTTT.

Written as DNA, the CDR3 is TGTGCCAGCAGTGGACAGGCACTCACAGATACGCAGTATTTT. Translation gives CASSGQALTDTQYF. The chain has TRBV6-1 and TRBJ2-3; possibly TRBD1 for D (6 bases). The germline V gene encodes CDR1 MNHNS and CDR2 SASEGT. Trimming took off 4 bases at V and 2 bases at J, with 10 bases between the two ends. The CDR3 covers 14 residues.

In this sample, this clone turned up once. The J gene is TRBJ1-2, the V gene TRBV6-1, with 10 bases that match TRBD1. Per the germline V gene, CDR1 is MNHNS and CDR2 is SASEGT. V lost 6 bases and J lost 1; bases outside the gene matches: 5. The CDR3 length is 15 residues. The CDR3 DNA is TGTGCCAGCAGGCAATGGACAGGGGGTAACTATGGCTACACCTTC. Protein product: CASRQWTGGNYGYTF.

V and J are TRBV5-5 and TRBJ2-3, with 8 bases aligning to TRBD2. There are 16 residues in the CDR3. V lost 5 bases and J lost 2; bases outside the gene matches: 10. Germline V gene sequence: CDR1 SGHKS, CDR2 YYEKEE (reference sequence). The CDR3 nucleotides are TGTGCCAGCAGTTACGCGATAGCGGGGCCCACAGATACGCAGTATTTT. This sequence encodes CASSYAIAGPTDTQYF.

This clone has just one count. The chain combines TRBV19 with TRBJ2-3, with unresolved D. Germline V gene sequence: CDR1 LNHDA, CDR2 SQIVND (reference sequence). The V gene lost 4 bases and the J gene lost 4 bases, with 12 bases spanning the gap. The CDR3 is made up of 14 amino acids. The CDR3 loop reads CASSTPPPSDTQYF. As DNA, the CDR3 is TGTGCCAGTAGTACCCCCCCTCCCTCAGATACGCAGTATTTT.

CDR3 coding DNA: TGTGCCAGCAGCCAGTGGCAGGGTGGTAACTCACCCCTCCACTTT. Protein product: CASSQWQGGNSPLHF. The rearrangement joins TRBV14 to TRBJ1-6; D is possibly TRBD1 (5 bases). From germline, CDR1 is SGHDN and CDR2 FVKESK. The CDR3 consists of 15 residues. Trimming left V 3 bases short and J 10 bases short, with 16 bases between. Combining the CDR3 with reference TRBV14 and TRBJ1-6 gives the whole variable domain EAGVTQFPSHSVIEKGQTVTLRCDPISGHDNLYWYRRVMGKEIKFLLHFVKESKQDESGMPNNRFLAERTGGTYSTLKVQPAELEDSGVYFCASSQWQGGNSPLHFGNGTRLTVT.

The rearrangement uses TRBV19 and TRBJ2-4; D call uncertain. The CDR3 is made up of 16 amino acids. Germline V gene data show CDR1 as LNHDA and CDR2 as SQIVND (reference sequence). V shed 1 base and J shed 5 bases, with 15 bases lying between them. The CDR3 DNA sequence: TGTGCCAGTAGTATAGGGGGTGAGGTGGGCCAAAACATTCAGTACTTC. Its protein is CASSIGGEVGQNIQYF.

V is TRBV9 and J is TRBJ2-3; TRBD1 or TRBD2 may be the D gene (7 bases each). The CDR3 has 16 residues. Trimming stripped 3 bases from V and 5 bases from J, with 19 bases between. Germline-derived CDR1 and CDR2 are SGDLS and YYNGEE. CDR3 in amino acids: CASSEGGTAAGDTQYF. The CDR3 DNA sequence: TGTGCCAGCAGCGAGGGGGGGACAGCGGCTGGAGATACGCAGTATTTT.

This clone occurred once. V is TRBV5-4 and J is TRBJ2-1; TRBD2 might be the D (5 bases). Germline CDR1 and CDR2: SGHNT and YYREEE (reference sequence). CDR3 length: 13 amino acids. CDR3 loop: CVVGRTSYNEQFF. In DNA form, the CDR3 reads TGTGTCGTAGGCCGGACTTCCTACAATGAGCAGTTCTTC.

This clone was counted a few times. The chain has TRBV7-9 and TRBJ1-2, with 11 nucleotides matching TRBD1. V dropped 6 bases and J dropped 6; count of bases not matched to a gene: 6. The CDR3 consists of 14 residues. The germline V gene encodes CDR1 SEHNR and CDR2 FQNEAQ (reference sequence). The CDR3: CASSPRTGGDGYTF. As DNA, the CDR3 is TGTGCCAGCAGTCCTAGGACAGGGGGCGATGGCTACACCTTC.

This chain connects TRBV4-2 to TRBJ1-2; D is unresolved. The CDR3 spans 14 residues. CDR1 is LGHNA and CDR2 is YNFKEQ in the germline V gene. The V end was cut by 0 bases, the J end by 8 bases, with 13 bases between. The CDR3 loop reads CASSQDEGPLGYTF. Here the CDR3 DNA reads TGTGCCAGCAGCCAAGATGAAGGCCCCTTGGGCTACACCTTC.

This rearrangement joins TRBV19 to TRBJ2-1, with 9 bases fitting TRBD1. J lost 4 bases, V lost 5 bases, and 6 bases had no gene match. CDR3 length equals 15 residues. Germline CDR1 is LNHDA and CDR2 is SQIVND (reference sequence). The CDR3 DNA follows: TGTGCCAGTAGTGGACAGGGGATTCCATACAATGAGCAGTTCTTC. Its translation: CASSGQGIPYNEQFF.

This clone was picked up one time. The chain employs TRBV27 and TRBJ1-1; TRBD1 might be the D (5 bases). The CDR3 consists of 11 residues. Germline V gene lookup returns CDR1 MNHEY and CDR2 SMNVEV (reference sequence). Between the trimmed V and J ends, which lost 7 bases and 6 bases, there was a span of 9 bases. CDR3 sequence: CASKRDAEAFF. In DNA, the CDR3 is TGTGCCAGCAAGAGGGACGCTGAAGCTTTCTTT.

The CDR3 reads CASRRRSEAFF. In DNA form, the CDR3 reads TGTGCCAGCAGGCGCAGATCCGAAGCTTTCTTT. The rearrangement uses TRBV6-5 and TRBJ1-1; D is unresolved. V gave up 6 bases and J gave up 8 bases, with 10 bases separating them. The CDR3 is 11 amino acids. CDR1 is MNHEY and CDR2 is SVGAGI in the germline V gene.

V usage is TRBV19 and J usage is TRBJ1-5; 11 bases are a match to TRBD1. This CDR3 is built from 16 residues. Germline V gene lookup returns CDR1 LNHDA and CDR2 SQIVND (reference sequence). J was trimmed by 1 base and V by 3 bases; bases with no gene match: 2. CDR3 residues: CASSIGQGASNQPQHF. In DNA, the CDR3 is TGTGCCAGTAGTATCGGACAGGGGGCGAGCAATCAGCCCCAGCATTTT.

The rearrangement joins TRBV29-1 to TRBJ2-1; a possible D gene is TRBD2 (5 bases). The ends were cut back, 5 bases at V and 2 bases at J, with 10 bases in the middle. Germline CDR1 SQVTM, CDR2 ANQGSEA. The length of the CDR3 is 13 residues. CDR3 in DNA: TGCAGCGTTATCCGAGGGACCTACAATGAGCAGTTCTTC. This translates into CSVIRGTYNEQFF.

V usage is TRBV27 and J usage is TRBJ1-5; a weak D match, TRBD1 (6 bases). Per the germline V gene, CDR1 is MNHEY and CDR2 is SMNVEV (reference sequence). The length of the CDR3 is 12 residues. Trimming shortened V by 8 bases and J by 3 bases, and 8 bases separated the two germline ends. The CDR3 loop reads CASGQFNQPQHF. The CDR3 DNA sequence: TGTGCCAGCGGACAGTTCAATCAGCCCCAGCATTTT.

The CDR3 DNA sequence: TGTGCCAGCAGTGGGGCCAGGGATGCTGAAGCTTTCTTT. This codes for CASSGARDAEAFF. This chain connects TRBV2 to TRBJ1-1; tentatively, D is TRBD1 (5 bases). The germline V and J ends were trimmed by 4 bases and 6 bases, with 12 bases remaining between them. The CDR3 totals 13 residues. Germline CDR1 is SNHLY and CDR2 is FYNNEI.

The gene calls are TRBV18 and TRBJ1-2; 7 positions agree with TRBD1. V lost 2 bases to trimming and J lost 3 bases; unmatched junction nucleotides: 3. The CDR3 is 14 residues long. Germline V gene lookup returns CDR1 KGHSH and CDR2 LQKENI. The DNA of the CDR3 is TGTGCCAGCTCACCAGGGGGACAGCACTATGGCTACACCTTC. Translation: CASSPGGQHYGYTF.

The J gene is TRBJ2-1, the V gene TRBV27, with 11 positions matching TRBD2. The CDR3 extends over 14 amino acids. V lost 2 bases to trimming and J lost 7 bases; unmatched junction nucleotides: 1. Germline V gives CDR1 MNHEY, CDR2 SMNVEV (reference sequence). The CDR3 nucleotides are TGTGCCAGCAGTTTAGTAGCGGGGGGGAATGAGCAGTTCTTC. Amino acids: CASSLVAGGNEQFF.

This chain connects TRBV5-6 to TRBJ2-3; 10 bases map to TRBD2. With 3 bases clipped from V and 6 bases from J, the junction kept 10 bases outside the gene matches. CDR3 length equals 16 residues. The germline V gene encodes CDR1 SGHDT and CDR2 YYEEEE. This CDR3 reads CASSSLAGGHPDTQYF. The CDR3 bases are TGTGCCAGCAGCTCCTTAGCGGGGGGCCATCCCGATACGCAGTATTTT.

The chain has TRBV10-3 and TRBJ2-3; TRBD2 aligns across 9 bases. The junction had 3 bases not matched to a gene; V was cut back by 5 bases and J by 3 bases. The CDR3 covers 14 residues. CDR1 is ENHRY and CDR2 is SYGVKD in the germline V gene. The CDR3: CAISRGGATDTQYF. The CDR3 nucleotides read TGTGCCATCAGTCGCGGGGGGGCGACAGATACGCAGTATTTT.

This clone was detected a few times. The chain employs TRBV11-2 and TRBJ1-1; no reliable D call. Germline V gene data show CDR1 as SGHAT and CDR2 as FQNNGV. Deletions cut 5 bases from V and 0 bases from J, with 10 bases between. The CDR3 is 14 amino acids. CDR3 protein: CASSPGRMNTEAFF. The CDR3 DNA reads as TGTGCCAGCAGCCCTGGTCGAATGAACACTGAAGCTTTCTTT.